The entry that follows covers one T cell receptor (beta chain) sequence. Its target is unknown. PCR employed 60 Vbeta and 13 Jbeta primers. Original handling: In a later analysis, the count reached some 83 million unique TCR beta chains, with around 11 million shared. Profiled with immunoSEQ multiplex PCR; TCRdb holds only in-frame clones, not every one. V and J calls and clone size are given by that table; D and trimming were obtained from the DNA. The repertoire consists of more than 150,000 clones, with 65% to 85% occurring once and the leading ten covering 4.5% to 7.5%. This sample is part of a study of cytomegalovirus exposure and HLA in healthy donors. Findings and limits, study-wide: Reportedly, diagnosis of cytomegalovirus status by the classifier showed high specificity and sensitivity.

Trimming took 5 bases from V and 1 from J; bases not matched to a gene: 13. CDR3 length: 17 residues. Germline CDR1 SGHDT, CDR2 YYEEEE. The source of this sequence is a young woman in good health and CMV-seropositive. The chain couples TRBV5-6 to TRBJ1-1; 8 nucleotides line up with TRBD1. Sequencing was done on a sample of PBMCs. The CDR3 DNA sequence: TGTGCCAGCAGGCCCGGGACAGGTGGGTTTCGGAACACTGAAGCTTTCTTT. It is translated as CASRPGTGGFRNTEAFF.